Here is one TCR beta chain with its context. CDR1 and CDR2 (germline): SGHDN, FVKESK. V lost 0 bases, J lost 4 bases, and 2 bases stayed unmatched. The CDR3 has 15 amino acids. This record belongs to a study of T-cell reconstitution after alpha-beta-depleted transplantation in children. Using unique molecular identifiers, the investigators prepared the TCRbeta library. TCRdb analysed the PCR reads with MiXCR anew, one entry per CDR3 protein. The table lists 580,000 or so distinct CDR3 sequences, 20% to 25% of them singletons. The chain recombines TRBV14 with TRBJ2-3; 9 nucleotides line up with TRBD1. The sequenced sample was PBMCs, mostly from graft donor cells, obtained 360 days after TCRalphabeta/CD19-depleted stem cell transplant. This clonotype was sampled from a boy in the first two years of life who had a stem cell transplant for acute myeloid leukemia, so the T cells may come from the graft donor. The CDR3 nucleotides are TGTGCCAGCAGCCAAGAACAGGGGGCGGCAGATACGCAGTATTTT. This sequence encodes CASSQEQGAADTQYF.